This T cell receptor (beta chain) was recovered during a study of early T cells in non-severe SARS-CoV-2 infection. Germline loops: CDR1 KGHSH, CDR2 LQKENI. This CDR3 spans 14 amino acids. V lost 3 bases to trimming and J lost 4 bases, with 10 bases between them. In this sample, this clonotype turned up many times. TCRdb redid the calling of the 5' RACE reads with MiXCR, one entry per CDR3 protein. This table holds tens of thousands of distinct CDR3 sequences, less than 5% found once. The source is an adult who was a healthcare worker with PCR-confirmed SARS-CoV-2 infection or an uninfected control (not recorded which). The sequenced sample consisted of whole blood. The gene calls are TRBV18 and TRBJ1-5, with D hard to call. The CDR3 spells CASSPDVINQPQHF. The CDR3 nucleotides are TGTGCCAGCTCACCGGACGTAATAAATCAGCCCCAGCATTTT.